Included here is one TCR beta chain sequence, with context. The V gene lost 6 bases and the J gene lost 3 bases, with 18 bases spanning the gap. This CDR3 contains 15 residues. In germline, CDR1 is MGHRA, CDR2 YSYEKL. The entry originates in a study of technical replicates of blood from a handful of donors. TCRdb's table, derived via immunoSEQ multiplex PCR, lists solely in-frame clones and lacks some. The sample yields 84,000 or so clones, around 97% seen once. The rearrangement joins TRBV4-1 to TRBJ2-7, with D possibly TRBD2 on 6 matching bases. The sequencing input was T cells isolated from PBMCs. The receptor was derived from a human donor in good health. DNA for the CDR3: TGCGCCAGCAGTCCTGGAGGGTCCCTCCTCTACGAGCAGTACTTC. Residues: CASSPGGSLLYEQYF.